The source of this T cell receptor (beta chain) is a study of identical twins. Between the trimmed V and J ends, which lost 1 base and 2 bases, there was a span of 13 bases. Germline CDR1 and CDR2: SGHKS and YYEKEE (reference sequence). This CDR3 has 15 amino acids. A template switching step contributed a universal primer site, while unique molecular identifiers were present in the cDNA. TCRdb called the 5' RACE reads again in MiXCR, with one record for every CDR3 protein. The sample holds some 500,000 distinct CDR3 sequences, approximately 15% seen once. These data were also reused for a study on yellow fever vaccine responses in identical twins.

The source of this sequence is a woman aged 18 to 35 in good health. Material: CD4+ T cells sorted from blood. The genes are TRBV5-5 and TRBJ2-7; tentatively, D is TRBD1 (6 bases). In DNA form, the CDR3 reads TGTGCCAGCAGCTTGCAGGCAGGGGACCCCTACGAGCAGTACTTC. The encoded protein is CASSLQAGDPYEQYF. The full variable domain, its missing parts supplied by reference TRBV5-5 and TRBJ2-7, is DAGVTQSPTHLIKTRGQQVTLRCSPISGHKSVSWYQQVLGQGPQFIFQYYEKEERGRGNFPDRFSARQFPNYSSELNVNALLLGDSALYLCASSLQAGDPYEQYFGPGTRLTVT.